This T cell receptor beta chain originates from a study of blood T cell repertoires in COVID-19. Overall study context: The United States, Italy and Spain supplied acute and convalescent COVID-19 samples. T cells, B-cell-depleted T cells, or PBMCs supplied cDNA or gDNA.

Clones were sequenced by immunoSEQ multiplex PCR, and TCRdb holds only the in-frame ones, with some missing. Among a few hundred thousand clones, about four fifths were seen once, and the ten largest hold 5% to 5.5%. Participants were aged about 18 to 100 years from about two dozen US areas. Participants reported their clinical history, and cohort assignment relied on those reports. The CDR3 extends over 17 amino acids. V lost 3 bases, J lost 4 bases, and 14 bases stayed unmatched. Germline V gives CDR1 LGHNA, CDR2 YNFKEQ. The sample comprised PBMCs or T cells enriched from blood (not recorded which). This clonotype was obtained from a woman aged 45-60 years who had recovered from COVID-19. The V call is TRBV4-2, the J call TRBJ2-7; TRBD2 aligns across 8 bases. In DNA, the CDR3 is TGTGCCAGCAGCCAGACCTTCGGGGGGGCGTCTGCGTACGAGCAGTACTTC. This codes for CASSQTFGGASAYEQYF.